The 24 T cell receptor beta chains given below trace back to one sample, sequenced in a study of cytomegalovirus exposure and HLA in healthy donors. The PCR used 60 Vbeta and 13 Jbeta primers. Assay: immunoSEQ multiplex PCR; the TCRdb copy retains only in-frame clones and omits some. Here the sample spans hundreds of thousands of clones, approximately 70% being singletons. The sequencing input was PBMCs. The receptor source for this set is a man aged 40-50 years in good health and CMV-seropositive.

This clone has more than one count but fewer than ten. The CDR3 is CASTGSYNEQFF. CDR3 DNA sequence: TGTGCCAGTACAGGCTCCTACAATGAGCAGTTCTTC. V is TRBV19 and J is TRBJ2-1; D ambiguous. Germline V gene lookup returns CDR1 LNHDA and CDR2 SQIVND (reference sequence). V dropped 7 bases and J dropped 0 bases, with 4 bases sitting between them. This CDR3 contains 12 residues.

This clone was seen just once. This chain joins TRBV7-9 and TRBJ2-7; the D is unclear. Trimming took 6 bases from V and 2 from J, leaving 8 bases between them. The CDR3 spans 12 residues. Looked up from germline, CDR1 is SEHNR and CDR2 is FQNEAQ (reference sequence). CDR3 in amino acids: CASSGQTYEQYF. The CDR3 DNA is TGTGCCAGCAGTGGCCAGACCTACGAGCAGTACTTC. The variable domain in full, with the rest retrieved from reference TRBV7-9 and TRBJ2-7, is DTGVSQNPRHKITKRGQNVTFRCDPISEHNRLYWYRQTLGQGPEFLTYFQNEAQLEKSRLLSDRFSAERPKGSFSTLEIQRTEQGDSAMYLCASSGQTYEQYFGPGTRLTVT.

The V gene is TRBV4-2, the J gene TRBJ2-4, with 7 bases matching TRBD1. This CDR3 is built from 21 residues. The junction had 21 bases not matched to a gene; V was cut back by 4 bases and J by 0 bases. The germline V gene encodes CDR1 LGHNA and CDR2 YNFKEQ. DNA of the CDR3: TGTGCCAGCAGCCGAAAAATCCCACCAGGACAGGAGAAAATAGCCAAAAACATTCAGTACTTC. Amino acid sequence: CASSRKIPPGQEKIAKNIQYF.

The chain links TRBV21-1 to TRBJ1-3. TRBV21-1 is a pseudogene segment. The CDR3 extends over 16 amino acids. The CDR3 region has the DNA TGTGCCAGCAGCAAAGGTCGGGGGGCGTCTGGAAACACCATATATTTT. Encoded protein: CASSKGRGASGNTIYF.

This rearrangement joins TRBV7-3 to TRBJ2-3; 11 bases are a match to TRBD1. Germline V gene data show CDR1 as SGHTA and CDR2 as FQGTGA. V trimming: 1 base; J trimming: 5 bases; junction bases outside the gene matches: 5. The CDR3 covers 16 residues. CDR3 DNA: TGTGCCAGCAGCTTAAACGGACAGGGGGCGGGAGATACGCAGTATTTT. This sequence encodes CASSLNGQGAGDTQYF.

V and J are TRBV6-4 and TRBJ2-1; 8 bases line up with TRBD2. The CDR3 covers 16 residues. Germline lookup yields CDR1 MRHNA and CDR2 SNTAGT. Losses at the gene ends were 4 bases for V and 5 bases for J; bases not matched to a gene: 10. The CDR3 reads CASSAQRGPSNNEQFF. CDR3 in DNA: TGTGCCAGCAGTGCCCAGCGGGGGCCTTCGAACAATGAGCAGTTCTTC.

This chain connects TRBV29-1 to TRBJ1-1; 8 bases agree with TRBD1. V dropped 3 bases and J dropped 7; count of bases not matched to a gene: 10. In germline, CDR1 is SQVTM, CDR2 ANQGSEA. The CDR3 runs to 14 residues. The CDR3 DNA reads as TGCAGCGTTGATAAGACAGGGGCGGTGGGTGAAGCTTTCTTT. This gives the protein CSVDKTGAVGEAFF.

DNA of the CDR3: TGTGCCAGCAGTTACTCCAGTACTAGCGGAGAAGAGACCCAGTACTTC. It codes for CASSYSSTSGEETQYF. V usage is TRBV6-6 and J usage is TRBJ2-5; 8 nucleotides align to TRBD2. The length of the CDR3 is 16 residues. The V gene's germline CDR1 is MNHNY and CDR2 SVGAGI (reference sequence). V gave up 0 bases and J gave up 3 bases; unmatched junction bases: 6.

The gene calls are TRBV11-2 and TRBJ1-1; 8 nucleotides align to TRBD1. This CDR3 is 18 amino acids long. Unmatched junction bases numbered 15, after V lost 5 bases and J lost 1 base. Germline V CDR1 and CDR2: SGHAT, FQNNGV. CDR3 region: CASSHSPRTGQGNTEAFF. CDR3 coding DNA: TGTGCCAGCAGCCATAGTCCACGGACCGGACAGGGGAACACTGAAGCTTTCTTT.

The chain combines TRBV2 with TRBJ1-2, with D perhaps TRBD1 (5 bases). Trimming left V 3 bases short and J 4 bases short, with 9 bases between. The CDR3 is made up of 13 amino acids. Germline lookup yields CDR1 SNHLY and CDR2 FYNNEI. In DNA, the CDR3 is TGTGCCAGCAGTGACAGGACACTCTATGGCTACACCTTC. Residues: CASSDRTLYGYTF.

The CDR3 is CASSLGQNTEAFF. The CDR3 bases are TGTGCCAGCTCACTGGGACAGAACACTGAAGCTTTCTTT. This rearrangement joins TRBV18 to TRBJ1-1; perhaps TRBD1 as D (6 bases). CDR1 KGHSH and CDR2 LQKENI come from the germline V gene. This CDR3 comprises 13 residues. Deletions cut 4 bases from V and 1 base from J, with 7 bases between.

In its sample, this clone was seen a few times. The chain joins TRBV28 to TRBJ2-7; 10 nucleotides line up with TRBD1. Germline V lookup: CDR1 MDHEN, CDR2 SYDVKM. Trimming removed 1 base from V and 0 bases from J; junction bases left unmatched: 3. The CDR3 runs to 16 residues. DNA of the CDR3: TGTGCCAGCAGTTTATTAGACAGGGGGCCCTCCTACGAGCAGTACTTC. Encoded protein: CASSLLDRGPSYEQYF. Filled out from reference TRBV28 and TRBJ2-7, the complete variable domain reads DVKVTQSSRYLVKRTGEKVFLECVQDMDHENMFWYRQDPGLGLRLIYFSYDVKMKEKGDIPEGYSVSREKKERFSLILESASTNQTSMYLCASSLLDRGPSYEQYFGPGTRLTVT.

A few counts support this clone. The chain couples TRBV6-5 to TRBJ2-1; D unresolved. Trimming cost V 5 bases and J 6 bases, with 8 bases left between them. The CDR3 extends over 12 amino acids. Germline values: CDR1 MNHEY, CDR2 SVGAGI. The CDR3 sequence: CASSHTTNEQFF. The CDR3 DNA follows: TGTGCCAGCAGTCACACAACCAATGAGCAGTTCTTC.

V and J are TRBV9 and TRBJ1-3, with TRBD1 as a possible D gene (6 bases). The CDR3 spans 17 residues. Between the trimmed V and J ends, which lost 4 bases and 1 base, there was a span of 18 bases. Germline loops: CDR1 SGDLS, CDR2 YYNGEE. As DNA, the CDR3 is TGTGCCAGCAGCTCGACAGGTCAGCGATTTTCTGGAAACACCATATATTTT. Protein sequence: CASSSTGQRFSGNTIYF. Complete variable domain (other parts from reference TRBV9 and TRBJ1-3): DSGVTQTPKHLITATGQRVTLRCSPRSGDLSVYWYQQSLDQGLQFLIQYYNGEERAKGNILERFSAQQFPDLHSELNLSSLELGDSALYFCASSSTGQRFSGNTIYFGEGSWLTVV.

V and J are TRBV28 and TRBJ1-2; the match to TRBD1 covers 7 bases. The V and J ends lost 6 bases and 2 bases, in that order; junction bases with no gene match: 3. CDR1 is MDHEN and CDR2 is SYDVKM in the germline V gene. This CDR3 comprises 13 residues. The CDR3 loop is CASSPRGNYGYTF. CDR3 nucleotide sequence: TGTGCCAGCAGCCCCAGGGGGAACTATGGCTACACCTTC.

The chain links TRBV9 to TRBJ1-1, with a weak D call TRBD1 (5 bases). The CDR3 covers 20 residues. Looked up from germline, CDR1 is SGDLS and CDR2 is YYNGEE. V was cut by 3 bases and J by 0 bases, with 27 bases left in between. The CDR3, as DNA: TGTGCCAGCAGCGACCCGACCCGGATATCTACGACAGATTTGAACACTGAAGCTTTCTTT. Encoded protein: CASSDPTRISTTDLNTEAFF.

The rearrangement links TRBV27 to TRBJ1-2; TRBD1 matches at 8 bases. CDR1 MNHEY and CDR2 SMNVEV come from the germline V gene (reference sequence). The V gene end was trimmed by 6 bases and the J gene end by 5 bases; junction bases not matched to a gene: 17. This CDR3 spans 17 amino acids. The CDR3 region is CASRPLFSPGGYYGYTF. The CDR3 DNA reads TGTGCCAGCAGACCCCTCTTTTCCCCAGGGGGCTATTATGGCTACACCTTC.

The V gene is TRBV5-6, the J gene TRBJ1-3, with 8 bases lining up with TRBD1. The CDR3 extends over 15 amino acids. V dropped 5 bases and J dropped 1; count of bases not matched to a gene: 5. The germline gives CDR1 SGHDT, CDR2 YYEEEE. The chain's CDR3 is CASRQGATSGNTIYF. In DNA form, the CDR3 reads TGTGCCAGCAGGCAGGGGGCGACGTCTGGAAACACCATATATTTT.

This chain links TRBV5-6 with TRBJ2-3, with D perhaps TRBD2 (7 bases). The germline gives CDR1 SGHDT, CDR2 YYEEEE. This CDR3 contains 17 residues. The V and J ends lost 2 bases and 0 bases respectively, with 16 bases between them. CDR3 residues: CASSFGWGGRSTDTQYF. The CDR3 DNA follows: TGTGCCAGCAGCTTCGGGTGGGGGGGCCGTAGCACAGATACGCAGTATTTT.

The genes are TRBV28 and TRBJ2-5; no reliable D call. V lost 2 bases and J 7 bases, leaving 5 bases between the germline ends. The CDR3 extends over 11 amino acids. Germline assignment: CDR1 MDHEN and CDR2 SYDVKM. The DNA for the CDR3 is TGTGCCAGCAGTTTAACTGGGACCCAGTACTTC. Protein product: CASSLTGTQYF.

The genes are TRBV7-3 and TRBJ2-3; 9 positions match TRBD2. The CDR3 has 14 amino acids. CDR1 is SGHTA and CDR2 is FQGTGA in the germline V gene. V lost 6 bases and J lost 6; bases outside the gene matches: 7. CDR3 sequence: CASSTGLAVDTQYF. The CDR3 DNA reads TGTGCCAGCAGTACGGGACTAGCTGTGGATACGCAGTATTTT.

This chain joins TRBV28 and TRBJ2-5; 9 nucleotides line up with TRBD1. The CDR3 has 15 residues. After removal of 6 bases from V and 0 bases from J, the junction contained 5 bases not matched to a gene. Germline CDR1 reads MDHEN; CDR2 reads SYDVKM. The CDR3, as DNA: TGTGCCAGCAGGCTCGGACAGGGGCACCAAGAGACCCAGTACTTC. Its translation is CASRLGQGHQETQYF.

The V call is TRBV27, the J call TRBJ1-1; 8 bases line up with TRBD1. The CDR3 loop spans 16 amino acids. Germline CDR1 reads MNHEY; CDR2 reads SMNVEV (reference sequence). The junction had 9 bases not matched to a gene; V was cut back by 2 bases and J by 4 bases. The CDR3 loop reads CASSLLPGTGITEAFF. The CDR3 DNA reads TGTGCCAGCAGTTTACTCCCCGGGACAGGTATCACTGAAGCTTTCTTT.

This clone is a singleton in its sample. This chain joins TRBV15 and TRBJ2-5; maybe TRBD1 (6 bases). The germline V gene has CDR1 LNHNV and CDR2 YYDKDF (reference sequence). V was trimmed by 0 bases and J by 3 bases, leaving 17 bases between them. This CDR3 has 17 amino acids. CDR3 DNA: TGTGCCACCAGCAGAGAAGAGGCAGGGGCCCGCAAAGAGACCCAGTACTTC. Amino acids: CATSREEAGARKETQYF.